These T cell receptor beta chains were read from a single sample in a study of Graves' ophthalmopathy and Graves' hyperthyroidism. Each CDR3 protein gets one entry after TCRdb re-called the multiplex PCR reads with MiXCR. This table holds hundreds of thousands of distinct CDR3 sequences, around a fifth found once. Material: peripheral blood. All receptors come from a woman aged 18-29 years with stable Graves' hyperthyroidism. Some clones in this sample may be carry-over from other donors' samples. Both conserved end residues are part of each CDR3.

V	J	CDR3
TRBV4-2	TRBJ2-4	CASSQEGAKNIQYF
TRBV12-3/TRBV12-4	NA	CASSFETGADETQYF
TRBV18	TRBJ1-3	CASSPADRVYGNTIYF
TRBV15	TRBJ1-1	CATKPGRRTEAFF
TRBV7-3	TRBJ2-2	CASSLASGTGELCF
TRBV10-1	TRBJ2-4	CASSESIGWGDGAKNIQYF
TRBV28	TRBJ1-5	CASSLSMGDAQPQHF
TRBV19	TRBJ1-1	CASSIRDHPEAFF
TRBV14	TRBJ2-7	CASSQDRRAGVGEQYF
TRBV20-1	TRBJ2-4	CSAGVSPKNIQYF
TRBV20-1	TRBJ2-5	CSARVRSGETQYF
TRBV12-3/TRBV12-4	TRBJ2-5	CASSFWLRGRGETQYF
TRBV7-8	TRBJ1-1	CASSLASTFDEAFF
TRBV12-3/TRBV12-4	TRBJ2-2	CASSSGGTGELFF
TRBV6-1	TRBJ1-5	CASSEAAGAKYSNQPQHF
TRBV2	TRBJ2-5	CASSVRRGETQYF
TRBV28	TRBJ1-6	CASRAPGQNYNSPLHF
TRBV7-2	TRBJ1-1	CASSLRTGVNTEAFF